The 11 T cell receptor beta chains reported below all come from one sample, sequenced in a study of T cell responses to AZD1222 COVID-19 vaccine. The table came from immunoSEQ multiplex PCR; TCRdb's copy has only in-frame clones and leaves some out. The repertoire holds around 99,000 clones, with around nine tenths as singletons. This material consisted of peripheral blood, taken on day 0 of AZD1222 vaccination. All receptors come from an adult in good health.

The chain links TRBV9 to TRBJ1-2; D ambiguous. Germline V gene lookup returns CDR1 SGDLS and CDR2 YYNGEE. The V end was cut by 4 bases, the J end by 4 bases, with 11 bases between. There are 13 residues in the CDR3. The CDR3 DNA reads as TGTGCCAGCAGCTATGGCGGGTTCTATGGCTACACCTTC. Encoded protein: CASSYGGFYGYTF.

V is TRBV30 and J is TRBJ1-6, with TRBD1 matching over 10 bases. This CDR3 is 14 amino acids long. The germline CDR1 and CDR2 sequences are GTSNPN and SVGIG (reference sequence). The J segment lost 8 bases and the V segment lost 3 bases, leaving 4 bases of the junction unmatched. The CDR3 sequence: CAWSAGQGYSPLHF. In nucleotides, the CDR3 is TGTGCCTGGAGCGCGGGACAGGGGTATTCACCCCTCCACTTT.

The chain recombines TRBV18 with TRBJ1-1; D uncertain. The germline gives CDR1 KGHSH, CDR2 LQKENI. This CDR3 contains 13 residues. V lost 5 bases to trimming and J lost 1 base, with 8 bases between them. CDR3 sequence: CASSEKQNTEAFF. The CDR3 coding sequence is TGTGCCAGCTCAGAGAAACAGAACACTGAAGCTTTCTTT. Full variable domain (remainder filled in from reference TRBV18 and TRBJ1-1): NAGVMQNPRHLVRRRGQEARLRCSPMKGHSHVYWYRQLPEEGLKFMVYLQKENIIDESGMPKERFSAEFPKEGPSILRIQQVVRGDSAAYFCASSEKQNTEAFFGQGTRLTVV.

The chain is built from TRBV19 and TRBJ2-1; TRBD2 matches 10 bases. Per the germline V gene, CDR1 is LNHDA and CDR2 is SQIVND (reference sequence). The CDR3 loop spans 15 amino acids. The ends lost 5 bases at V and 2 bases at J; junction bases unmatched: 3. This CDR3 is CASSPSGGTYNEQFF. The CDR3 bases are TGTGCCAGTAGTCCTAGCGGGGGCACCTACAATGAGCAGTTCTTC.

CDR3 coding DNA: TGTGCCTGGAGTGTAGGGGGTGAAAAACTGTTTTTT. Protein product: CAWSVGGEKLFF. V and J are TRBV30 and TRBJ1-4, with D tentatively TRBD1 (6 bases). Germline values: CDR1 GTSNPN, CDR2 SVGIG (reference sequence). The CDR3 contains 12 residues. V lost 0 bases and J 7 bases, leaving 6 bases between the germline ends. Looking up the rest from reference TRBV30 and TRBJ1-4 gives the full variable domain: SQTIHQWPATLVQPVGSPLSLECTVEGTSNPNLYWYRQAAGRGLQLLFYSVGIGQISSEVPQNLSASRPQDRQFILSSKKLLLSDSGFYLCAWSVGGEKLFFGSGTQLSVL.

The chain links TRBV28 to TRBJ2-7; possibly TRBD1 for D (6 bases). Trimming left V 2 bases short and J 3 bases short, with 8 bases between. The CDR3 runs 13 residues. Looked up from germline, CDR1 is MDHEN and CDR2 is SYDVKM. This CDR3 is CASSLIGGYEQYF. In DNA form, the CDR3 reads TGTGCCAGCAGTTTAATAGGGGGCTACGAGCAGTACTTC.

The chain combines TRBV7-9 with TRBJ1-3; TRBD1 is a possible D gene (5 bases). Germline CDR1 reads SEHNR; CDR2 reads FQNEAQ (reference sequence). V was shortened by 2 bases and J by 4 bases, with 12 bases between the two germline ends. This CDR3 spans 15 amino acids. The CDR3 sequence is CASSLQGGGGNTIYF. CDR3 DNA sequence: TGTGCCAGCAGCTTACAGGGTGGTGGAGGAAACACCATATATTTT.

A few counts support this clone. The rearrangement uses TRBV5-1 and TRBJ2-7; a possible D gene is TRBD2 (6 bases). The CDR3 extends over 15 amino acids. The germline V gene encodes CDR1 SGHRS and CDR2 YFSETQ. The V and J ends lost 4 bases and 5 bases respectively, with 19 bases between them. CDR3 in DNA: TGCGCCAGCAGCCCGGGAGTAGGGCCGACGAACGAGCAGTACTTC. Protein: CASSPGVGPTNEQYF.

The chain recombines TRBV10-2 with TRBJ2-1; no definite D call. V was pared by 4 bases and J by 6 bases, with 10 bases between. The CDR3 length is 13 residues. Germline V gene lookup returns CDR1 WSHSY and CDR2 SAAADI. CDR3 nucleotide sequence: TGCGCCAGCAGTGGGACCCGCGGCAATGAGCAGTTCTTC. Translation gives CASSGTRGNEQFF.

The gene calls are TRBV2 and TRBJ2-2; TRBD2 agrees at 8 bases. This CDR3 has 14 amino acids. Germline V gene data show CDR1 as SNHLY and CDR2 as FYNNEI. J gave up 3 bases and V 6 bases, and 3 bases lay outside the gene matches. CDR3 sequence reads: CASRAGVDTGELFF. Here the CDR3 DNA reads TGTGCCAGCAGAGCGGGGGTGGACACCGGGGAGCTGTTTTTT.

The chain is built from TRBV30 and TRBJ1-2, with D possibly being TRBD1 (5 bases). The CDR3 has 15 amino acids. Trimming shortened V by 2 bases and J by 7 bases, and 20 bases separated the two germline ends. Per germline, CDR1 GTSNPN and CDR2 SVGIG (reference sequence). CDR3 in amino acids: CAWSPTRLGVRGYTF. The DNA for the CDR3 is TGTGCCTGGAGTCCAACACGTTTGGGGGTGCGTGGCTACACCTTC.